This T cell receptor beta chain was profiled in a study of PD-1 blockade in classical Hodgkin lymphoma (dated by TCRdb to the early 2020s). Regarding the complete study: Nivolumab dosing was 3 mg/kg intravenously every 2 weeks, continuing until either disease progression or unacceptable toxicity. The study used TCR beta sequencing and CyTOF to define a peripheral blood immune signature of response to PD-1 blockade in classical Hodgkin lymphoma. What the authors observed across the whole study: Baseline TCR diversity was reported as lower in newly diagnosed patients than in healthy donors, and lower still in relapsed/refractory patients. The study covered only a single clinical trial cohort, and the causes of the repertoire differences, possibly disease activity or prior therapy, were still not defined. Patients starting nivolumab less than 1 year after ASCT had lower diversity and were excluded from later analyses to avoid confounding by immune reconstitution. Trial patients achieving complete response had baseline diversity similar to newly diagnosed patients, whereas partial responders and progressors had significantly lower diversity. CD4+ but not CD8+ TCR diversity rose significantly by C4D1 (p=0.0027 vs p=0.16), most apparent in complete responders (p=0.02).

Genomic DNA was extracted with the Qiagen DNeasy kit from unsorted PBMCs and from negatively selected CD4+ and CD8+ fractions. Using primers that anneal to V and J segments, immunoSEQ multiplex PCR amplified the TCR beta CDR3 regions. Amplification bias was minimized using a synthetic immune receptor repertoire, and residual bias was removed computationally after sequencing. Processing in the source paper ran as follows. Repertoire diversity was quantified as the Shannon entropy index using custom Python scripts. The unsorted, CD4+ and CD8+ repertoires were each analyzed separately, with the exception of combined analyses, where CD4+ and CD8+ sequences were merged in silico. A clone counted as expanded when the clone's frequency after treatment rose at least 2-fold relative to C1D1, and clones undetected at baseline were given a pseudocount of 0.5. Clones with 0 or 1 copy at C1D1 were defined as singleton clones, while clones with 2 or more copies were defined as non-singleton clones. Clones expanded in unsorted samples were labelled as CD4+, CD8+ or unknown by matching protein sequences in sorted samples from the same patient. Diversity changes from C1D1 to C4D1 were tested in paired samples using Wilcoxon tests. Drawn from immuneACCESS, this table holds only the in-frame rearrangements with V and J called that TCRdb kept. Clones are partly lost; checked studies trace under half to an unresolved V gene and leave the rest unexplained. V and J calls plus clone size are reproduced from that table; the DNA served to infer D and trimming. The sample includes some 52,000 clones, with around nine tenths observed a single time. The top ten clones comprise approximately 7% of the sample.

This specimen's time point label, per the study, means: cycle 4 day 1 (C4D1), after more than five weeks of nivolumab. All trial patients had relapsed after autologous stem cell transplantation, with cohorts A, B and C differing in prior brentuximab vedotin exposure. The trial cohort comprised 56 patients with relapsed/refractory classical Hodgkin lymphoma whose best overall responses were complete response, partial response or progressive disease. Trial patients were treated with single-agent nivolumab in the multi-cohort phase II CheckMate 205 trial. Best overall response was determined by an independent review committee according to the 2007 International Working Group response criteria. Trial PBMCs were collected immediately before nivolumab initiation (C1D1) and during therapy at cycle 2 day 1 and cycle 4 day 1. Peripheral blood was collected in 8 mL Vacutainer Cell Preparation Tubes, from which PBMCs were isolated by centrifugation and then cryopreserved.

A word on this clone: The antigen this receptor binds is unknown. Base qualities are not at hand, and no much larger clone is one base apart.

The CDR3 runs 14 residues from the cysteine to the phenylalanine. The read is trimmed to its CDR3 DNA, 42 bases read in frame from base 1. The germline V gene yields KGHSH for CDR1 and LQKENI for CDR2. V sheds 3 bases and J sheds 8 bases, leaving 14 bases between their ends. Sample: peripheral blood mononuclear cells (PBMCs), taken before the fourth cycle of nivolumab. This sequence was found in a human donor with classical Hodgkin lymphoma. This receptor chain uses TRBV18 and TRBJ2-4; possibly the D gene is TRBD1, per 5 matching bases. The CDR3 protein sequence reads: CASSPKTRVDIQYF. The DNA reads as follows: TGTGCCAGCTCACCCAAAACCAGGGTTGACATTCAGTACTTC.